These 15 T cell receptor beta chains originate from one sample sequenced in a study of cytomegalovirus exposure and HLA in healthy donors. TCRdb's copy holds only in-frame clones and misses some; the assay was immunoSEQ multiplex PCR. The data hold under 200,000 clones, with roughly 91% observed a single time. Sequenced material: PBMCs. These receptors originate from a woman under 30 in good health and CMV-seropositive.

The sample holds a few counts of this clone. This chain joins TRBV7-2 and TRBJ2-1; 10 nucleotides line up with TRBD2. The CDR3 runs to 14 residues. Unmatched junction bases numbered 5, after V lost 3 bases and J lost 9 bases. Germline CDR1 and CDR2: SGHTA and FQGNSA. The CDR3 bases are TGTGCCAGCAGCTTTAGCGGGAGGTTGAGTGAGCAGTTCTTC. Residues: CASSFSGRLSEQFF.

This chain uses TRBV29-1 with TRBJ2-5, with TRBD2 identical over 12 bases. Germline V gene sequence: CDR1 SQVTM, CDR2 ANQGSEA. The CDR3 is 16 residues long. V dropped 1 base and J dropped 2; count of bases not matched to a gene: 5. DNA for the CDR3: TGCAGCGTTGAAGGACTAGCGGGAGCAAATCAAGAGACCCAGTACTTC. Translation gives CSVEGLAGANQETQYF. Based on the CDR3 plus reference TRBV29-1 and TRBJ2-5, the full variable domain is SAVISQKPSRDICQRGTSLTIQCQVDSQVTMMFWYRQQPGQSLTLIATANQGSEATYESGFVIDKFPISRPNLTFSTLTVSNMSPEDSSIYLCSVEGLAGANQETQYFGPGTRLLVL.

The chain is built from TRBV27 and TRBJ1-4, with 8 nucleotides matching TRBD1. With V trimmed by 5 bases and J by 7 bases, 6 bases remained unmatched. This CDR3 is built from 14 residues. CDR1 and CDR2 from the germline V gene are MNHEY and SMNVEV (reference sequence). DNA for the CDR3: TGTGCCAGCAGTCGACAGGGGATGACTGAAAAACTGTTTTTT. Amino acids: CASSRQGMTEKLFF.

The rearrangement uses TRBV7-6 and TRBJ2-1, with TRBD2 as a possible D gene (5 bases). V shed 5 bases and J shed 9 bases, with 11 bases lying between them. Germline CDR1 reads SGHVS; CDR2 reads FNYEAQ. This CDR3 is 12 amino acids long. The CDR3 nucleotides are TGTGCCAGCAGCCCCGGGGAAGTTGAGCAGTTCTTC. Translated: CASSPGEVEQFF. The full variable domain, rest sourced from reference TRBV7-6 and TRBJ2-1, is GAGVSQSPRYKVTKRGQDVALRCDPISGHVSLYWYRQALGQGPEFLTYFNYEAQQDKSGLPNDRFSAERPEGSISTLTIQRTEQRDSAMYRCASSPGEVEQFFGPGTRLTVL.

The CDR3 spells CASSLDRDGHNEQFF. In DNA form, the CDR3 reads TGTGCCAGCAGCCTTGACAGGGACGGACACAATGAGCAGTTCTTC. V is TRBV7-2 and J is TRBJ2-1, with TRBD1 matching 7 bases. The germline gives CDR1 SGHTA, CDR2 FQGNSA. The CDR3 is made up of 15 amino acids. Germline trimming cut 5 bases from V and 5 bases from J; bases unmatched to any gene: 9.

The chain uses TRBV9 and TRBJ1-5; D possibly corresponds to TRBD1 (6 bases). The V gene lost 4 bases and the J gene lost 0 bases, with 11 bases spanning the gap. The CDR3 is 15 amino acids. CDR1 is SGDLS, CDR2 YYNGEE, per germline. This chain's CDR3 is CASSLDSNSNQPQHF. The DNA of the CDR3 is TGTGCCAGCAGCTTGGACAGTAATAGCAATCAGCCCCAGCATTTT.

This chain joins TRBV5-5 and TRBJ2-7, with TRBD2 matching 7 bases. This CDR3 has 14 residues. The trim removed 1 base at V and 4 bases at J, leaving 5 bases unmatched. The germline CDR1 and CDR2 sequences are SGHKS and YYEKEE (reference sequence). CDR3 sequence reads: CASSLSGTTYEQYF. DNA for the CDR3: TGTGCCAGCAGCTTGTCAGGGACTACTTACGAGCAGTACTTC.

The chain carries TRBV28 and TRBJ1-5, with 10 bases fitting TRBD1. Germline V CDR1 and CDR2: MDHEN, SYDVKM. This CDR3 has 15 amino acids. The V segment lost 7 bases and the J segment 3 bases; nucleotides outside the gene matches: 6. For the CDR3, the DNA is TGTGCCAGCACACTTGGGACAGGGGTCAATCAGCCCCAGCATTTT. Translated: CASTLGTGVNQPQHF.

The genes are TRBV9 and TRBJ2-3; D unclear. Germline V gene data show CDR1 as SGDLS and CDR2 as YYNGEE. The length of the CDR3 is 13 residues. V was pared by 0 bases and J by 3 bases, with 5 bases between. The CDR3 loop is CASSVVSTDTQYF. CDR3 DNA sequence: TGTGCCAGCAGCGTAGTTTCTACAGATACGCAGTATTTT.

This clone came up a few times. The chain is built from TRBV18 and TRBJ2-2; 8 positions match TRBD2. The V segment lost 3 bases and the J segment 4 bases; nucleotides outside the gene matches: 4. CDR1 is KGHSH and CDR2 is LQKENI in the germline V gene. The CDR3 totals 15 residues. The CDR3 reads CASSPSGIFTGELFF. The CDR3 nucleotides are TGTGCCAGCTCACCTAGCGGGATATTCACCGGGGAGCTGTTTTTT.

V usage is TRBV9 and J usage is TRBJ2-1, with 7 bases matching TRBD1. Germline CDR1 is SGDLS and CDR2 is YYNGEE. The J segment lost 7 bases and the V segment lost 4 bases, leaving 11 bases of the junction unmatched. This CDR3 region has 15 residues. The CDR3 protein is CASSLRGGRGNEQFF. The DNA for the CDR3 is TGTGCCAGCAGCCTCAGAGGGGGCAGGGGGAATGAGCAGTTCTTC.

This clone has just a few counts. V gene TRBV7-8 combines with J gene TRBJ2-2, with 8 nucleotides matching TRBD1. The CDR3 consists of 17 residues. The V segment lost 4 bases and the J segment 6 bases; nucleotides outside the gene matches: 13. Germline CDR1 and CDR2: SGHVS and FQNEAQ. The CDR3 reads CASSWTMTGVNSGELFF. The CDR3, as DNA: TGTGCCAGCAGCTGGACGATGACAGGGGTTAATTCCGGGGAGCTGTTTTTT. Together with reference TRBV7-8 and TRBJ2-2, the CDR3 gives the full variable domain: GAGVSQSPRYKVAKRGQDVALRCDPISGHVSLFWYQQALGQGPEFLTYFQNEAQLDKSGLPSDRFFAERPEGSVSTLKIQRTQQEDSAVYLCASSWTMTGVNSGELFFGEGSRLTVL.

The gene calls are TRBV6-5 and TRBJ2-7, with D perhaps TRBD1 (5 bases). The ends were cut back, 7 bases at V and 2 bases at J, with 15 bases in the middle. Per germline, CDR1 MNHEY and CDR2 SVGAGI. The CDR3 spans 14 residues. DNA of the CDR3: TGTGCCAGCATTGGGAAAAGGGGAACCTACGAGCAGTACTTC. Translated, it gives CASIGKRGTYEQYF.

V is TRBV6-5 and J is TRBJ2-1; 10 bases fit TRBD1. Germline loops: CDR1 MNHEY, CDR2 SVGAGI. The J segment lost 14 bases and the V segment lost 6 bases, leaving 16 bases of the junction unmatched. The CDR3 consists of 15 residues. The CDR3 bases are TGTGCCAGCAGCCCTACCCAGGGGACAGGGGAAGTAGAGTTCTTC. It translates to CASSPTQGTGEVEFF.

The genes are TRBV11-3 and TRBJ2-7, with 7 bases aligning to TRBD1. This CDR3 comprises 14 residues. The germline V gene encodes CDR1 SGHNT and CDR2 YENEEA. The trim removed 6 bases at V and 7 bases at J, leaving 12 bases unmatched. CDR3 region: CASSGQGVLEEQYF. The CDR3 DNA reads TGTGCCAGCAGTGGTCAGGGGGTATTGGAGGAGCAGTACTTC.